The 19 T cell receptor beta chains below all came from one sample that was sequenced in a study of identical twins. A single record per CDR3 protein comes from TCRdb applying MiXCR to the 5' RACE reads. The table lists 1.5 million to 2 million distinct CDR3 sequences, less than 40% of them singletons, with 0.25% to 0.3% in the top ten. The material sequenced was cord blood. These receptors came from a newborn girl in good health.

The V gene is TRBV12-3 or TRBV12-4, the J gene TRBJ2-1; 9 bases are shared with TRBD1. This CDR3 comprises 18 residues. Trimming took 5 bases from V and 3 from J; bases not matched to a gene: 14. CDR3 DNA: TGTGCCAGCAGTCCGTCCCGGGACAGGGTGTACAACTACAATGAGCAGTTCTTC. Translation gives CASSPSRDRVYNYNEQFF.

The V gene is TRBV6-5, the J gene TRBJ2-7; 8 bases fit TRBD2. The CDR3 contains 14 residues. Germline V CDR1 and CDR2: MNHEY, SVGAGI. V was pared by 2 bases and J by 6 bases, with 6 bases of the junction left unmatched. The CDR3 bases are TGTGCCAGCAGTTACCAACCGGGAGGGGTCGAGCAGTACTTC. This gives the protein CASSYQPGGVEQYF.

V gene TRBV5-1 combines with J gene TRBJ1-6; D is ambiguous. V was clipped by 0 bases and J by 7 bases, with 11 bases between them. This CDR3 spans 15 amino acids. CDR1 is SGHRS, CDR2 YFSETQ, per germline. The CDR3 region has the DNA TGCGCCAGCAGCTTGGAAGTGGGCATGAATTCACCCCTCCACTTT. Its translation is CASSLEVGMNSPLHF.

This clonotype was counted only a few times. V is TRBV14 and J is TRBJ1-2; D gene ambiguous. The germline CDR1 and CDR2 sequences are SGHDN and FVKESK. The CDR3 sequence is 14 residues long. Trimming removed 1 base from V and 3 bases from J, with 9 bases in between. CDR3 sequence: CASSQGKPDYGYTF. CDR3 sequence (DNA): TGTGCCAGCAGCCAAGGGAAACCCGACTATGGCTACACCTTC.

The rearrangement uses TRBV3-1 and TRBJ2-1; perhaps TRBD2 as D (5 bases). Trimming cost V 0 bases and J 15 bases, with 12 bases left between them. Germline V gene lookup returns CDR1 LGHDT and CDR2 YNNKEL (reference sequence). The CDR3 runs to 12 residues. CDR3 DNA: TGTGCCAGCAGCCAAGATAGTAGCGCCTCGTTCTTC. Protein sequence: CASSQDSSASFF.

This clonotype was recorded a few times. The chain joins TRBV12-3 or TRBV12-4 to TRBJ2-7; TRBD1 agrees at 8 bases. The V and J ends lost 4 bases and 3 bases, in that order; junction bases with no gene match: 11. This CDR3 has 16 residues. The CDR3 DNA is TGTGCCAGCAGTTCTACAGGGGGTAGATGGTTCTACGAGCAGTACTTC. It is translated as CASSSTGGRWFYEQYF.

This clonotype has ten or more counts. This chain links TRBV6-7 with TRBJ1-5; weak D call: TRBD1 (6 bases). TRBV6-7 is filed as an ORF, its function uncertain. The CDR3 is 15 amino acids. V lost 5 bases and J 0 bases, leaving 11 bases between the germline ends. The CDR3 region has the DNA TGTGCCAGCAGTCCCGACAGGTATAGCAATCAGCCCCAGCATTTT. Protein product: CASSPDRYSNQPQHF.

The table lists this clonotype with many counts. The rearrangement uses TRBV20-1 and TRBJ2-4; D is uncertain. This CDR3 region has 13 residues. V was clipped by 6 bases and J by 0 bases, with 9 bases between them. Looked up from germline, CDR1 is DFQATT and CDR2 is SNEGSKA (reference sequence). CDR3 DNA sequence: TGCAGTGCACCGACCTTAGCCAAAAACATTCAGTACTTC. Protein sequence: CSAPTLAKNIQYF.

This sequence joins TRBV11-2 and TRBJ1-2; possible D gene TRBD1, 6 bases. Germline CDR1 is SGHAT and CDR2 is FQNNGV. V gave up 1 base and J gave up 3 bases, with 12 bases separating them. The CDR3 totals 15 residues. CDR3 region: CASSLVTGGYYGYTF. The CDR3 region has the DNA TGTGCCAGCAGCTTAGTGACGGGGGGCTACTATGGCTACACCTTC. Filled out from reference TRBV11-2 and TRBJ1-2, the complete variable domain reads EAGVAQSPRYKIIEKRQSVAFWCNPISGHATLYWYQQILGQGPKLLIQFQNNGVVDDSQLPKDRFSAERLKGVDSTLKIQPAKLEDSAVYLCASSLVTGGYYGYTFGSGTRLTVV.

The chain recombines TRBV12-3 or TRBV12-4 with TRBJ2-3; the D gene is possibly TRBD2 (5 bases). The CDR3 length is 11 residues. The CDR3 DNA is TGTGCGGCTAGGACTCCGGATACGCAGTATTTT. This sequence encodes CAARTPDTQYF.

This clonotype was found many times. The rearrangement links TRBV12-3 or TRBV12-4 to TRBJ1-6, with D unresolved. This CDR3 contains 13 residues. Trimming removed 3 bases from V and 7 bases from J, with 7 bases in between. The CDR3 DNA sequence: TGTGCCAGCAGTTTCTCCCCAAATTCACCCCTCCACTTT. As protein: CASSFSPNSPLHF.

The V and J genes are TRBV20-1 and TRBJ1-1; TRBD1 matches at 7 bases. With 6 bases clipped from V and 3 bases from J, the junction kept 13 bases outside the gene matches. CDR1 DFQATT and CDR2 SNEGSKA come from the germline V gene (reference sequence). The CDR3 contains 15 residues. The CDR3 DNA reads as TGCAGTGCACCTAGGCCGACAGGGTTTCACACTGAAGCTTTCTTT. It is translated as CSAPRPTGFHTEAFF.

This clonotype was seen a few times. The chain's CDR3 is CASSLFPKTDPSGANVLTF. The CDR3, as DNA: TGTGCCAGCAGCTTATTCCCAAAGACAGATCCTTCTGGGGCCAACGTCCTGACTTTC. The chain links TRBV7-9 to TRBJ2-6, with D perhaps TRBD1 (5 bases). CDR1 and CDR2 (germline): SEHNR, FQNEAQ (reference sequence). With 2 bases removed from V and 1 base from J, the gap between germline ends came to 18 bases. The CDR3 sequence is 19 residues long.

This chain connects TRBV5-1 to TRBJ1-2; tentatively, D is TRBD1 (5 bases). V shed 1 base and J shed 1 base, with 8 bases lying between them. The CDR3 spans 14 residues. CDR1 is SGHRS, CDR2 YFSETQ, per germline. The CDR3 DNA is TGCGCCAGCAGCTTGAGGACATTTAACTATGGCTACACCTTC. Protein: CASSLRTFNYGYTF.

In its sample, this clonotype was seen a few times. The chain has TRBV3-1 and TRBJ2-3, with a tentative D call TRBD1 (6 bases). V dropped 4 bases and J dropped 5 bases, with 13 bases sitting between them. Germline loops: CDR1 LGHDT, CDR2 YNNKEL (reference sequence). The CDR3 extends over 14 amino acids. The DNA for the CDR3 is TGTGCCAGCAGCCCCGGACAGATACAAGATACGCAGTATTTT. This codes for CASSPGQIQDTQYF.

A remark on this clonotype: Its ends do not fully match the called genes, so a read error is possible. This chain's CDR3 is CAGSSLLGQGQTNEQFF. CDR3 in DNA: TGTGCCGGCAGTTCCTTACTAGGACAGGGTCAAACCAATGAGCAGTTCTTC. The genes are TRBV7-6 and TRBJ2-1, with 8 bases fitting TRBD1. Per germline, CDR1 SGHVS and CDR2 FNYEAQ. CDR3 size: 17 residues.

This chain joins TRBV4-2 and TRBJ2-1, with 7 bases that match TRBD2. The CDR3 totals 15 residues. Germline CDR1 is LGHNA and CDR2 is YNFKEQ. V was pared by 1 base and J by 2 bases, with 2 bases of the junction left unmatched. CDR3 sequence (DNA): TGTGCCAGCAGCCAAGTCCTAGCGGCCTACAATGAGCAGTTCTTC. It yields the protein CASSQVLAAYNEQFF.

The chain couples TRBV7-2 to TRBJ2-7; D gene uncertain. Trimming cost V 1 base and J 3 bases, with 13 bases left between them. CDR3 length: 15 amino acids. The V gene's germline CDR1 is SGHTA and CDR2 FQGNSA. CDR3 nucleotide sequence: TGTGCCAGCAGCTTAGTTCCCATGCCCCTCTACGAGCAGTACTTC. Its translation is CASSLVPMPLYEQYF.

The rearrangement joins TRBV29-1 to TRBJ2-7; possible D gene TRBD1, 6 bases. Germline V gene sequence: CDR1 SQVTM, CDR2 ANQGSEA. CDR3 length equals 12 residues. V was pared by 5 bases and J by 5 bases, with 13 bases between. The CDR3 region is CSVIQGVNEQYF. The DNA of the CDR3 is TGCAGCGTTATACAGGGTGTCAACGAGCAGTACTTC.